Presented here are 31 T cell receptor beta chains from one specimen sequenced in a study of T cell clones after liver transplantation (dated by TCRdb to between 2017 and 2020). To prepare the library, the immunoSEQ multiplex PCR assay was applied. Sourced from immuneACCESS, this table was stored by TCRdb with only in-frame sequences that have V and J called. A share of the clones is absent; for the studies checked, an unresolved V gene accounts for under half, and the remainder has no known explanation. In this sample the table shows 45,000 to 60,000 clones, more than 70% of which occur a single time. The ten most abundant clones make up over 8% of the sample. This specimen consisted of CD4+ T cells from blood, obtained at the 22-month timepoint. Receptors originate from a human patient who received a liver transplant. Following a transplant, some T lymphocytes may have been derived from the graft donor.

The chain joins TRBV27 to TRBJ2-1, with TRBD2 identical over 9 bases. Trimming at V came to 5 bases and at J to 5 bases, leaving 7 bases not matched to a gene. The CDR3 consists of 15 residues. Per germline, CDR1 MNHEY and CDR2 SMNVEV (reference sequence). CDR3 nucleotide sequence: TGTGCCAGCAGTCAGGAGCGGGGGGCTAACAATGAGCAGTTCTTC. This gives the protein CASSQERGANNEQFF.

J is TRBJ1-4 and V is TRBV19, with 8 bases that match TRBD1. This CDR3 contains 15 residues. After removal of 4 bases from V and 3 bases from J, the junction contained 4 bases not matched to a gene. CDR1 LNHDA and CDR2 SQIVND come from the germline V gene (reference sequence). CDR3 in DNA: TGTGCCAGTAGTACAAACAGGGGGTCTAATGAAAAACTGTTTTTT. It codes for CASSTNRGSNEKLFF.

The chain combines TRBV9 with TRBJ2-3; no clear D gene. Germline lookup yields CDR1 SGDLS and CDR2 YYNGEE. Trimming removed 0 bases at V and 3 bases at J, with 11 bases between. CDR3 length: 15 residues. The CDR3, as DNA: TGTGCCAGCAGCGTAGACTTAAGTGGGACAGATACGCAGTATTTT. Translating gives CASSVDLSGTDTQYF. The full variable domain, in which reference TRBV9 and TRBJ2-3 provide the parts outside the CDR3, is DSGVTQTPKHLITATGQRVTLRCSPRSGDLSVYWYQQSLDQGLQFLIQYYNGEERAKGNILERFSAQQFPDLHSELNLSSLELGDSALYFCASSVDLSGTDTQYFGPGTRLTVL.

The J gene is TRBJ2-3, the V gene TRBV2, with 10 bases lining up with TRBD2. This CDR3 has 17 amino acids. Per the germline V gene, CDR1 is SNHLY and CDR2 is FYNNEI. The V gene end was trimmed by 3 bases and the J gene end by 2 bases; junction bases not matched to a gene: 8. The CDR3, as DNA: TGTGCCAGCAGTGATGGTGATAGCGGGGGGATCACAGATACGCAGTATTTT. Protein: CASSDGDSGGITDTQYF.

This chain uses TRBV18 with TRBJ2-3; 14 bases fit TRBD2. CDR1 and CDR2 (germline): KGHSH, LQKENI. The CDR3 totals 17 residues. The ends lost 4 bases at V and 0 bases at J; junction bases unmatched: 3. As DNA, the CDR3 is TGTGCCAGCTCACTGTGGACTAGCGGGGGGAGCACAGATACGCAGTATTTT. It specifies CASSLWTSGGSTDTQYF.

This chain connects TRBV5-6 to TRBJ2-7, with a tentative D call TRBD2 (5 bases). CDR1 is SGHDT, CDR2 YYEEEE, per germline. The CDR3 length is 15 residues. Trimming pared 1 base from V and 0 bases from J, leaving 11 bases between. The CDR3 DNA follows: TGTGCCAGCAGCTTGTGGGGAGCCAGCTCCTACGAGCAGTACTTC. Protein product: CASSLWGASSYEQYF.

This chain joins TRBV7-2 and TRBJ2-1, with a weak D call TRBD1 (6 bases). The CDR3 covers 15 residues. Trimming pared 4 bases from V and 5 bases from J, leaving 15 bases between. Germline CDR1 and CDR2: SGHTA and FQGNSA. DNA for the CDR3: TGTGCCAGCAGCTCAGGGGACAAGTTGAACAATGAGCAGTTCTTC. Translation gives CASSSGDKLNNEQFF. Using reference TRBV7-2 and TRBJ2-1 for the parts outside the CDR3, the full variable domain is GAGVSQSPSNKVTEKGKDVELRCDPISGHTALYWYRQSLGQGLEFLIYFQGNSAPDKSGLPSDRFSAERTGGSVSTLTIQRTQQEDSAVYLCASSSGDKLNNEQFFGPGTRLTVL.

This rearrangement joins TRBV7-2 to TRBJ1-5, with D possibly matching TRBD1 (6 bases). This CDR3 spans 15 amino acids. Germline V CDR1 and CDR2: SGHTA, FQGNSA. V was pared by 7 bases and J by 7 bases, with 20 bases between. CDR3: CASTTLHDRRQPQHF. Here the CDR3 DNA reads TGTGCCAGCACCACCCTCCACGACAGGCGCCAGCCCCAGCATTTT.

This clone was seen more than once but under ten times. V is TRBV11-3 and J is TRBJ2-7; 9 bases agree with TRBD2. This CDR3 comprises 16 residues. The germline gives CDR1 SGHNT, CDR2 YENEEA. After removal of 2 bases from V and 5 bases from J, the junction contained 10 bases not matched to a gene. The CDR3 DNA is TGTGCCAGCAGCTTAAGGGGACTAGCTTATGCCGACGAGCAGTACTTC. Residues: CASSLRGLAYADEQYF.

The chain carries TRBV19 and TRBJ2-5; D unresolved. Germline lookup yields CDR1 LNHDA and CDR2 SQIVND (reference sequence). Between the trimmed V and J ends, which lost 3 bases and 5 bases, there was a span of 16 bases. This CDR3 comprises 15 residues. CDR3 region: CASSMRHNTVETQYF. In DNA, the CDR3 is TGTGCCAGTAGTATGCGACACAATACCGTCGAGACCCAGTACTTC.

This chain uses TRBV4-2 with TRBJ2-2; 7 bases line up with TRBD1. Unmatched junction bases numbered 5, after V lost 4 bases and J lost 6 bases. Looked up from germline, CDR1 is LGHNA and CDR2 is YNFKEQ. CDR3 length: 14 residues. CDR3 region: CASSLNDRAGELFF. In DNA, the CDR3 is TGTGCCAGCAGCCTTAACGACAGGGCCGGGGAGCTGTTTTTT.

This clone was detected once. The chain has TRBV28 and TRBJ2-7, with a possible D match to TRBD2 (5 bases). Trimming left V 6 bases short and J 6 bases short, with 18 bases between. This CDR3 is 14 amino acids long. The germline gives CDR1 MDHEN, CDR2 SYDVKM. In DNA form, the CDR3 reads TGTGCCAGCAGCCCTGGGGTAGGTCGGGGCGAGCAGTACTTC. Translation: CASSPGVGRGEQYF.

In this sample, this clone is medium-sized. The chain joins TRBV6-1 to TRBJ2-2; tentatively, D is TRBD1 (5 bases). CDR1 is MNHNS and CDR2 is SASEGT in the germline V gene. V shed 7 bases and J shed 2 bases, with 11 bases lying between them. This CDR3 is 14 amino acids long. The CDR3: CASMGPANTGELFF. As DNA, the CDR3 is TGTGCCAGCATGGGGCCGGCCAACACCGGGGAGCTGTTTTTT.

The gene calls are TRBV6-1 and TRBJ2-2; D may be TRBD1 or TRBD2 (5 bases each). The germline V gene encodes CDR1 MNHNS and CDR2 SASEGT. The CDR3 length is 16 residues. Trimming removed 0 bases at V and 2 bases at J, with 10 bases between. The DNA of the CDR3 is TGTGCCAGCAGTGAAGCTGGGACGGGTAACACCGGGGAGCTGTTTTTT. This encodes CASSEAGTGNTGELFF.

This chain links TRBV11-1 with TRBJ1-2; 11 bases match TRBD1. V gave up 7 bases and J gave up 2 bases; unmatched junction bases: 3. Germline V gene sequence: CDR1 SGHAT, CDR2 FQDESV (reference sequence). The CDR3 sequence is 14 residues long. The CDR3 nucleotides are TGTGCCAGCACCCGGGACAGGGGGAACTATGGCTACACCTTC. Residues: CASTRDRGNYGYTF. Drawing the rest from reference TRBV11-1 and TRBJ1-2, the complete variable domain is EAEVAQSPRYKITEKSQAVAFWCDPISGHATLYWYRQILGQGPELLVQFQDESVVDDSQLPKDRFSAERLKGVDSTLKIQPAELGDSAMYLCASTRDRGNYGYTFGSGTRLTVV.

The J gene is TRBJ2-5, the V gene TRBV7-2; either TRBD1 or TRBD2 may fit D (5 bases each). The length of the CDR3 is 13 residues. Germline loops: CDR1 SGHTA, CDR2 FQGNSA. V lost 5 bases, J lost 5 bases, and 12 bases lay in between. DNA for the CDR3: TGTGCCAGCAGCCCCCCCGGGGCGGAGACCCAGTACTTC. Translation gives CASSPPGAETQYF.

The sample holds one count of this clone. The J gene is TRBJ2-1, the V gene TRBV7-9; TRBD2 agrees at 8 bases. Germline loops: CDR1 SEHNR, CDR2 FQNEAQ (reference sequence). The CDR3 is made up of 14 amino acids. Trimming cost V 2 bases and J 7 bases; bases outside gene matches: 4. DNA of the CDR3: TGTGCCAGCAGCTTATCCGGGGGGGCAAATGAGCAGTTCTTC. This encodes CASSLSGGANEQFF.

The genes are TRBV6-1 and TRBJ1-6, with a possible D match to TRBD1 (6 bases). Per germline, CDR1 MNHNS and CDR2 SASEGT. This CDR3 is 15 amino acids long. Trimming pared 2 bases from V and 10 bases from J, leaving 15 bases between. The CDR3 loop reads CASSEYYRALSPLHF. CDR3 bases: TGTGCCAGCAGTGAATATTACAGGGCTCTCTCACCCCTCCACTTT.

The chain employs TRBV6-5 and TRBJ1-1, with a weak D call TRBD1 (5 bases). The CDR3 has 12 residues. Trimming pared 6 bases from V and 6 bases from J, leaving 11 bases between. Germline V gene lookup returns CDR1 MNHEY and CDR2 SVGAGI. CDR3 sequence (DNA): TGTGCCAGCAGGGCACAGGCCCCTGAAGCTTTCTTT. As protein: CASRAQAPEAFF.

The chain uses TRBV29-1 and TRBJ1-2, with D possibly matching TRBD1 (5 bases). The CDR3 consists of 11 residues. Germline V gene lookup returns CDR1 SQVTM and CDR2 ANQGSEA. V was cut by 2 bases and J by 8 bases, with 9 bases left in between. The DNA of the CDR3 is TGCAGCGTTGAACAGGGAGAGGGCTACACCTTC. It specifies CSVEQGEGYTF.

The chain employs TRBV9 and TRBJ2-7; D remains unclear. Germline CDR1 reads SGDLS; CDR2 reads YYNGEE. The CDR3 runs to 14 residues. V was pared by 0 bases and J by 1 base, with 8 bases between. In DNA, the CDR3 is TGTGCCAGCAGCGTAGAAATGGTTTCCTACGAGCAGTACTTC. Translation gives CASSVEMVSYEQYF.

The chain couples TRBV7-2 to TRBJ2-7, with D possibly being TRBD2 (6 bases). V lost 4 bases and J 0 bases, leaving 16 bases between the germline ends. CDR3 length equals 16 residues. Germline-derived CDR1 and CDR2 are SGHTA and FQGNSA. The CDR3 sequence: CASSSGDAGSSYEQYF. The CDR3 nucleotides are TGTGCCAGCAGCTCCGGAGATGCGGGGAGCTCCTACGAGCAGTACTTC.

This chain links TRBV7-6 with TRBJ1-2, with D perhaps matching TRBD1 (5 bases). CDR1 is SGHVS, CDR2 FNYEAQ, per germline. This CDR3 region has 14 residues. The germline V and J ends were trimmed by 0 bases and 8 bases, with 13 bases remaining between them. CDR3 residues: CASSLAGGAVGYTF. The DNA of the CDR3 is TGTGCCAGCAGCTTAGCGGGGGGTGCGGTGGGCTACACCTTC.

The CDR3 DNA reads TGTGCCTGGAGTGGTGGAGGAGGGGCGGAGACCCAGTACTTC. It yields the protein CAWSGGGGAETQYF. The gene calls are TRBV30 and TRBJ2-5; the D gene is possibly TRBD2 (6 bases). Germline assignment: CDR1 GTSNPN and CDR2 SVGIG (reference sequence). This CDR3 has 14 amino acids. Trimming stripped 1 base from V and 5 bases from J, with 14 bases between.

This clone appeared a single time. The chain has TRBV29-1 and TRBJ1-1; possible D gene TRBD1, 5 bases. V was pared by 7 bases and J by 4 bases, with 16 bases between. Germline CDR1 and CDR2: SQVTM and ANQGSEA. CDR3 length equals 13 residues. The chain's CDR3 is CSGLEGFGTEAFF. CDR3 nucleotides: TGCAGCGGACTGGAGGGGTTCGGCACTGAAGCTTTCTTT.

This clone was detected only a few times. V gene TRBV5-1 combines with J gene TRBJ2-3; 7 bases agree with TRBD2. CDR3 size: 17 residues. V lost 0 bases and J lost 0; bases outside the gene matches: 7. CDR1 SGHRS and CDR2 YFSETQ come from the germline V gene. The CDR3 loop reads CASSLGSGATSTDTQYF. CDR3 coding DNA: TGCGCCAGCAGCTTGGGCAGCGGGGCTACTAGCACAGATACGCAGTATTTT.

V is TRBV5-1 and J is TRBJ2-7; D is unclear. V was cut by 0 bases and J by 1 base, with 8 bases left in between. CDR1 is SGHRS and CDR2 is YFSETQ in the germline V gene. CDR3 length equals 14 residues. The CDR3 region has the DNA TGCGCCAGCAGCTTGGACCTGACGTCCTACGAGCAGTACTTC. Amino acid sequence: CASSLDLTSYEQYF.

The rearrangement uses TRBV27 and TRBJ2-7; D gene ambiguous. V dropped 3 bases and J dropped 0 bases, with 12 bases sitting between them. CDR3 length: 15 amino acids. Per germline, CDR1 MNHEY and CDR2 SMNVEV (reference sequence). The chain's CDR3 is CASSFIPGTSYEQYF. The DNA of the CDR3 is TGTGCCAGCAGTTTTATTCCAGGAACCTCCTACGAGCAGTACTTC.

The table lists this clone with a few counts. The CDR3 spells CASRNGEGEPQHF. The CDR3 DNA reads as TGTGCCAGCAGAAACGGAGAGGGCGAGCCCCAGCATTTT. The rearrangement links TRBV6-5 to TRBJ1-5; D uncertain. The CDR3 extends over 13 amino acids. Per germline, CDR1 MNHEY and CDR2 SVGAGI. Between the trimmed V and J ends, which lost 6 bases and 8 bases, there was a span of 14 bases.

This clone came up once. The chain joins TRBV6-5 to TRBJ2-7, with D perhaps TRBD2 (6 bases). V dropped 5 bases and J dropped 2 bases, with 13 bases sitting between them. There are 14 residues in the CDR3. Germline loops: CDR1 MNHEY, CDR2 SVGAGI. The CDR3 here is CASSAEGPTYEQYF. The CDR3 coding sequence is TGTGCCAGCAGTGCGGAGGGGCCCACCTACGAGCAGTACTTC.

This clone appeared once. The rearrangement joins TRBV29-1 to TRBJ1-2; D is uncertain. Germline V CDR1 and CDR2: SQVTM, ANQGSEA. Deletions cut 5 bases from V and 10 bases from J, with 11 bases between. The CDR3 runs 10 residues. CDR3 sequence reads: CSVYQAYYTF. DNA of the CDR3: TGCAGCGTTTATCAGGCTTACTACACCTTC.